Listed here are 18 T cell receptor beta chains from one sample, sequenced in a study of cytomegalovirus exposure and HLA in healthy donors. Primers included in the PCR were 60 Vbeta and 13 Jbeta primers. Here immunoSEQ multiplex PCR was the method, and the copy in TCRdb shows in-frame clones only, minus some. In the table there are some 110,000 clones, around four fifths of which are singletons. The sequenced sample was PBMCs. The origin of the receptors is a middle-aged woman in good health and CMV-seronegative.

V and J are TRBV4-3 and TRBJ2-1, with 10 nucleotides matching TRBD2. The CDR3 spans 18 residues. Germline assignment: CDR1 LGHNA and CDR2 YSLEER. Trimming at V came to 0 bases and at J to 0 bases, leaving 5 bases not matched to a gene. CDR3 DNA: TGCGCCAGCAGCCAAGATCGGTCTAGCGGGAGCTCCTACAATGAGCAGTTCTTC. Its protein product is CASSQDRSSGSSYNEQFF.

The J gene is TRBJ1-2, the V gene TRBV6-4, with 7 bases lining up with TRBD1. The germline gives CDR1 MRHNA, CDR2 SNTAGT. The CDR3 covers 13 residues. V was pared by 3 bases and J by 7 bases, with 5 bases of the junction left unmatched. CDR3 protein: CASSEQGRGGYTF. CDR3 sequence (DNA): TGTGCCAGCAGTGAACAGGGGCGGGGTGGCTACACCTTC.

The chain employs TRBV5-6 and TRBJ1-1; 7 positions match TRBD1. J was trimmed by 11 bases and V by 4 bases; bases with no gene match: 14. Looked up from germline, CDR1 is SGHDT and CDR2 is YYEEEE. There are 14 residues in the CDR3. CDR3 DNA: TGTGCCAGCAGCGGACAGACAGGGCCGAGGCTGGCTTTCTTT. Its translation is CASSGQTGPRLAFF.

The chain couples TRBV4-2 to TRBJ1-2, with D unresolved. The V end was cut by 0 bases, the J end by 4 bases, with 6 bases between. Germline assignment: CDR1 LGHNA and CDR2 YNFKEQ. There are 13 residues in the CDR3. The CDR3 protein is CASSQDGSYGYTF. DNA for the CDR3: TGTGCCAGCAGCCAAGATGGTAGCTATGGCTACACCTTC.

The chain couples TRBV5-8 to TRBJ2-6, with a possible D match to TRBD1 (5 bases). Germline V gene sequence: CDR1 SGHTS, CDR2 YDEGEE. Deletions cut 2 bases from V and 1 base from J, with 19 bases between. The CDR3 sequence is 19 residues long. CDR3 DNA: TGTGCCAGCAGCTTCGAACTAAGGACATTTGTTTCTGGGGCCAACGTCCTGACTTTC. Translation gives CASSFELRTFVSGANVLTF.

This sequence joins TRBV9 and TRBJ1-3, with a possible D match to TRBD1 (5 bases). Trimming removed 2 bases from V and 0 bases from J, with 6 bases in between. This CDR3 has 14 residues. Germline lookup yields CDR1 SGDLS and CDR2 YYNGEE. Here the CDR3 reads CASSVGHSGNTIYF. CDR3 nucleotides: TGTGCCAGCAGCGTCGGACACTCTGGAAACACCATATATTTT.

The V gene is TRBV28, the J gene TRBJ2-1; 16 nucleotides align to TRBD2. Germline CDR1 and CDR2: MDHEN and SYDVKM. This CDR3 has 16 residues. J lost 7 bases, V lost 6 bases, and 6 bases had no gene match. In DNA form, the CDR3 reads TGTGCCAGCAGAGGGACTAGCGGGAGGGGCGGGAATGAGCAGTTCTTC. This translates into CASRGTSGRGGNEQFF.

The rearrangement uses TRBV19 and TRBJ2-3; D is uncertain. The ends were cut back, 10 bases at V and 4 bases at J, with 18 bases in the middle. This CDR3 is 14 amino acids long. The V gene's germline CDR1 is LNHDA and CDR2 SQIVND (reference sequence). The CDR3 loop reads CATLLQVGPDTQYF. The CDR3 DNA is TGTGCCACCCTTCTCCAGGTTGGCCCAGATACGCAGTATTTT.

The chain carries TRBV19 and TRBJ2-5, with 7 positions matching TRBD2. Germline trimming cut 3 bases from V and 5 bases from J; bases unmatched to any gene: 3. CDR1 is LNHDA and CDR2 is SQIVND in the germline V gene (reference sequence). This CDR3 has 13 residues. This CDR3 reads CASSIGGSETQYF. DNA for the CDR3: TGTGCCAGTAGTATCGGCGGGAGTGAGACCCAGTACTTC.

The chain is built from TRBV2 and TRBJ2-4; a weak D match, TRBD1 (5 bases). Trimming left V 8 bases short and J 0 bases short, with 11 bases between. This CDR3 has 14 residues. CDR1 SNHLY and CDR2 FYNNEI come from the germline V gene. CDR3 in DNA: TGTGCCAGCGGGGCGGAGCTAGCCAAAAACATTCAGTACTTC. It yields the protein CASGAELAKNIQYF.

This clone has only a few counts. The chain combines TRBV6-6 with TRBJ1-1, with a weak D call TRBD1 (5 bases). The CDR3 length is 14 residues. V was shortened by 7 bases and J by 3 bases, with 15 bases between the two germline ends. Germline CDR1 is MNHNY and CDR2 is SVGAGI (reference sequence). The CDR3 DNA reads TGTGCCAGCAACCCGGGAGGGGCGCACACTGAAGCTTTCTTT. Translated: CASNPGGAHTEAFF.

V is TRBV18 and J is TRBJ2-6; 7 nucleotides match TRBD1. The CDR3 has 17 amino acids. Germline assignment: CDR1 KGHSH and CDR2 LQKENI. J gave up 0 bases and V 6 bases, and 8 bases lay outside the gene matches. CDR3 sequence reads: CASSPNRGSSGANVLTF. The CDR3 DNA reads TGTGCCAGCTCCCCAAACAGGGGATCCTCTGGGGCCAACGTCCTGACTTTC. Filled out from reference TRBV18 and TRBJ2-6, the complete variable domain reads NAGVMQNPRHLVRRRGQEARLRCSPMKGHSHVYWYRQLPEEGLKFMVYLQKENIIDESGMPKERFSAEFPKEGPSILRIQQVVRGDSAAYFCASSPNRGSSGANVLTFGAGSRLTVL.

Sample share makes this clone medium-sized (0.01 to 0.1%). The genes are TRBV7-9 and TRBJ1-2; the D gene is possibly TRBD1 (5 bases). This CDR3 is built from 16 residues. Germline V gives CDR1 SEHNR, CDR2 FQNEAQ (reference sequence). Trimming left V 3 bases short and J 2 bases short, with 16 bases between. The CDR3 is CASSLGLLNANYGYTF. Here the CDR3 DNA reads TGTGCCAGCAGCTTGGGACTTCTTAACGCCAACTATGGCTACACCTTC.

J is TRBJ2-1 and V is TRBV16; 14 bases line up with TRBD2. V shed 0 bases and J 7 bases; nucleotides not matched to a gene: 11. From germline, CDR1 is KGHSY and CDR2 FQNENV. The CDR3 has 19 amino acids. As DNA, the CDR3 is TGTGCCAGCAGCCAATCGATAGGACTAGCGGGAGGACTTGTTAATGAGCAGTTCTTC. The encoded protein is CASSQSIGLAGGLVNEQFF.

The CDR3 is CASNVWEPGMGGYTF. CDR3 DNA sequence: TGTGCCAGTAATGTTTGGGAGCCCGGTATGGGTGGCTACACCTTC. V usage is TRBV19 and J usage is TRBJ1-2; D unclear. Germline V gene sequence: CDR1 LNHDA, CDR2 SQIVND (reference sequence). V lost 7 bases, J lost 7 bases, and 22 bases lay in between. The CDR3 is made up of 15 amino acids.

The rearrangement joins TRBV25-1 to TRBJ2-3; D not certain. The CDR3 loop spans 18 amino acids. The V and J ends lost 7 bases and 4 bases respectively, with 27 bases between them. From germline, CDR1 is MGHDK and CDR2 SYGVNS. The CDR3: CASISPPPAAACADTQYF. The CDR3 coding sequence is TGTGCCAGCATTTCCCCTCCCCCGGCGGCAGCTTGCGCAGATACGCAGTATTTT. Filled out from reference TRBV25-1 and TRBJ2-3, the complete variable domain reads EADIYQTPRYLVIGTGKKITLECSQTMGHDKMYWYQQDPGMELHLIHYSYGVNSTEKGDLSSESTVSRIRTEHFPLTLESARPSHTSQYLCASISPPPAAACADTQYFGPGTRLTVL.

The V and J genes are TRBV7-2 and TRBJ2-5, with TRBD2 matching 8 bases. The junction had 10 bases not matched to a gene; V was cut back by 8 bases and J by 5 bases. CDR1 is SGHTA, CDR2 FQGNSA, per germline. This CDR3 is 14 amino acids long. The CDR3 DNA reads TGTGCCAGCTCACATTCAGCGGGAGTGGAGACCCAGTACTTC. It is translated as CASSHSAGVETQYF.

This chain joins TRBV7-6 and TRBJ1-3, with D perhaps TRBD1 (6 bases). The V gene lost 1 base and the J gene lost 6 bases, with 19 bases spanning the gap. The CDR3 loop spans 17 amino acids. Germline values: CDR1 SGHVS, CDR2 FNYEAQ. CDR3 sequence: CASSLGQGRSVENTIYF. In DNA form, the CDR3 reads TGTGCCAGCAGCTTAGGGCAGGGGAGAAGTGTTGAAAACACCATATATTTT.